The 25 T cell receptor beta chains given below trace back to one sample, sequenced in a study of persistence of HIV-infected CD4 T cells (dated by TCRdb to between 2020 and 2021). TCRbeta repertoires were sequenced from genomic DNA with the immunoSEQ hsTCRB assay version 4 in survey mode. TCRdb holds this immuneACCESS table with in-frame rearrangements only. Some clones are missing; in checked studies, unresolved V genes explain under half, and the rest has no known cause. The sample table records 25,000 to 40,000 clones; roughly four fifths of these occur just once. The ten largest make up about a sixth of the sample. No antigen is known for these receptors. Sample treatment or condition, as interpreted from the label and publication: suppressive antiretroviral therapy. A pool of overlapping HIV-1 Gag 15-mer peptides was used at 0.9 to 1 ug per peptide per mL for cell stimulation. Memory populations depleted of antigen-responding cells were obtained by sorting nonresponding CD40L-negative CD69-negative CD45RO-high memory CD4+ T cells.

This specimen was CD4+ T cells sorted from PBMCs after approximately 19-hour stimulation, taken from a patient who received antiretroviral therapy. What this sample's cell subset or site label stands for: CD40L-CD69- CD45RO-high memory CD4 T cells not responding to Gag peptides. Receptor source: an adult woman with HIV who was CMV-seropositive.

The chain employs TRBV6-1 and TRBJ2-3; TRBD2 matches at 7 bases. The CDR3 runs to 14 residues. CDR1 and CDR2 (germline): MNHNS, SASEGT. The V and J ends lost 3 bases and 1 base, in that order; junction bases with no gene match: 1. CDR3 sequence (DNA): TGTGCCAGCAGTGACACTAGCGGCACAGATACGCAGTATTTT. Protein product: CASSDTSGTDTQYF.

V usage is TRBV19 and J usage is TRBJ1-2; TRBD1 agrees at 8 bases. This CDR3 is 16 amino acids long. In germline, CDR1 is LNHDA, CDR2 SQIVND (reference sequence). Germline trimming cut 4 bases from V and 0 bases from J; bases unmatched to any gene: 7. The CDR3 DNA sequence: TGTGCCAGTAGTACCCTGACAGGGGCGTCTAACTATGGCTACACCTTC. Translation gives CASSTLTGASNYGYTF. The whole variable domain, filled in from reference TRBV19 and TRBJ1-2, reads DGGITQSPKYLFRKEGQNVTLSCEQNLNHDAMYWYRQDPGQGLRLIYYSQIVNDFQKGDIAEGYSVSREKKESFPLTVTSAQKNPTAFYLCASSTLTGASNYGYTFGSGTRLTVV.

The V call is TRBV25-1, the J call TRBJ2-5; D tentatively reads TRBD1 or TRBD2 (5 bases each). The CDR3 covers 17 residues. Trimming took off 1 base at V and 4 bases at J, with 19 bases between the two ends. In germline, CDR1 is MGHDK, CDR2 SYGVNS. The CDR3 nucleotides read TGTGCCAGCAGTGAATGGGGATCAGGGAAACGGGGAGAGACCCAGTACTTC. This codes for CASSEWGSGKRGETQYF.

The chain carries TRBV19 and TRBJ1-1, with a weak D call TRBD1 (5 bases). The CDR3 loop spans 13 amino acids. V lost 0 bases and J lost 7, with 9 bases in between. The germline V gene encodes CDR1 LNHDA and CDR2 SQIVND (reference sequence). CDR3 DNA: TGTGCCAGTAGTATAGAAAGGGACGGTGAAGCTTTCTTT. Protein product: CASSIERDGEAFF.

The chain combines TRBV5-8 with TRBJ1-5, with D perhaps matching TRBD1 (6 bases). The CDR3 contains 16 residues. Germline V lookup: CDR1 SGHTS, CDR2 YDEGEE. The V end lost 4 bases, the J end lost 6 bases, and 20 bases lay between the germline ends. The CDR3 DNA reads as TGTGCCAGCAGCCGCGGGGGGGCCCCGGGCGGTCAGCCCCAGCATTTT. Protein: CASSRGGAPGGQPQHF.

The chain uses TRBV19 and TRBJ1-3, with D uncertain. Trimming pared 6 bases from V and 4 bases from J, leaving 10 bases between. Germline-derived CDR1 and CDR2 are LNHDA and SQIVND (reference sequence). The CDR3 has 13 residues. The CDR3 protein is CASSRVTGNTIYF. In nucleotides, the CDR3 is TGTGCCAGTAGCCGAGTTACGGGAAACACCATATATTTT.

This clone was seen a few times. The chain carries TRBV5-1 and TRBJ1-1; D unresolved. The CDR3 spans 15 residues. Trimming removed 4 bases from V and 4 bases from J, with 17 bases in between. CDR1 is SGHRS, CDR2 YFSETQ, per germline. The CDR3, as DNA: TGCGCCAGCAGCCGATTGAATGACGGTGCCACTGAAGCTTTCTTT. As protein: CASSRLNDGATEAFF.

CDR3 sequence (DNA): TGTGCCAGCAGCTTGGGGAGTAGCGGCCCAAGCACAGATACGCAGTATTTT. Residues: CASSLGSSGPSTDTQYF. The rearrangement uses TRBV7-3 and TRBJ2-3, with D possibly being TRBD2 (6 bases). CDR1 SGHTA and CDR2 FQGTGA come from the germline V gene. The CDR3 has 17 residues. V lost 3 bases and J lost 0, with 16 bases in between.

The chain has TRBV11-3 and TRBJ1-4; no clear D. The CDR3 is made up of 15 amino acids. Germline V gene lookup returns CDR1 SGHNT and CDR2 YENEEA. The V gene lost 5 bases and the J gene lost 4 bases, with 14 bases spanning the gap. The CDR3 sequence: CASSVAAMGNEKLFF. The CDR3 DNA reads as TGTGCCAGCAGCGTCGCGGCCATGGGTAATGAAAAACTGTTTTTT.

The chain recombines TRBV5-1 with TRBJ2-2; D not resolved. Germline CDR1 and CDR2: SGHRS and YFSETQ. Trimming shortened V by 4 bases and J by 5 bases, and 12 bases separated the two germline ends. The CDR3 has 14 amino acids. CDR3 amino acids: CASSLKTETGELFF. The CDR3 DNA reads TGCGCCAGCAGCCTCAAGACGGAGACCGGGGAGCTGTTTTTT.

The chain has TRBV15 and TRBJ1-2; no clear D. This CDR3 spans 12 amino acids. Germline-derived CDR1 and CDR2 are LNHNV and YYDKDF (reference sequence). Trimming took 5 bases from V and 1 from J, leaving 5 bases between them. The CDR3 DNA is TGTGCCACCAGCCAGATTAACTATGGCTACACCTTC. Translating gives CATSQINYGYTF.

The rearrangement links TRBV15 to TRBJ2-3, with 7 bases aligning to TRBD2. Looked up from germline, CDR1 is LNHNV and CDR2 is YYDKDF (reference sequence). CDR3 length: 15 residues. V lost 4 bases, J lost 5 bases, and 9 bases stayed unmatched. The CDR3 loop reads CATSNRGVAEDTQYF. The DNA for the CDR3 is TGTGCCACCAGCAACCGGGGGGTGGCCGAAGATACGCAGTATTTT.

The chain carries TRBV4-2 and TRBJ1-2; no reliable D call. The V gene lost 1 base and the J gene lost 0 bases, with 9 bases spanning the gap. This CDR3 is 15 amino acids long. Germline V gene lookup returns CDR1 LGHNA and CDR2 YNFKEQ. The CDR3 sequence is CASSQGDGANYGYTF. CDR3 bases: TGTGCCAGCAGCCAAGGGGATGGGGCTAACTATGGCTACACCTTC.

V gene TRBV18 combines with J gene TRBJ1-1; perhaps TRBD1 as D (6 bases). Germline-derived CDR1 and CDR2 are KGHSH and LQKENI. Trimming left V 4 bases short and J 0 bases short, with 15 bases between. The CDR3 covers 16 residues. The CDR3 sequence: CASSLQADRLNTEAFF. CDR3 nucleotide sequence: TGTGCCAGCTCACTCCAAGCGGACAGATTGAACACTGAAGCTTTCTTT.

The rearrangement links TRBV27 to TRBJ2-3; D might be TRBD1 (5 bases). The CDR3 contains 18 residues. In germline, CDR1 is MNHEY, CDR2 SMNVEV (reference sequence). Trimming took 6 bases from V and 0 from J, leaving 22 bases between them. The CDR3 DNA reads TGTGCCAGCAGGAAGTTTAGGTCTGGACAAACTAGCACAGATACGCAGTATTTT. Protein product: CASRKFRSGQTSTDTQYF.

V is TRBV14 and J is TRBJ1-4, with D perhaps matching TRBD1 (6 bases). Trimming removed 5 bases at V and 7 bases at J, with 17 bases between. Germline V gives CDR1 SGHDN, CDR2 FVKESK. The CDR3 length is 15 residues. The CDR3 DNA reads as TGTGCCAGCAGCATCCAGGGGACGTTGGTTGAAAAACTGTTTTTT. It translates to CASSIQGTLVEKLFF.

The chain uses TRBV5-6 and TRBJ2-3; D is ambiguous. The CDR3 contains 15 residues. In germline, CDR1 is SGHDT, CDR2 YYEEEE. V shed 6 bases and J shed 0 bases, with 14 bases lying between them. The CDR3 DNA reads TGTGCCAGCACCGAAGGAGCCGTTAGCACAGATACGCAGTATTTT. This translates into CASTEGAVSTDTQYF.

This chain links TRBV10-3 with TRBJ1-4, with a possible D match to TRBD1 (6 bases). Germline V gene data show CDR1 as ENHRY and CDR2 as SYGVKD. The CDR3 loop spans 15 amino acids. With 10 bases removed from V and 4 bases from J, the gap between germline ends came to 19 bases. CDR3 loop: CATTSGAGSNEKLFF. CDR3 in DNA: TGTGCCACCACCTCGGGGGCAGGGAGTAATGAAAAACTGTTTTTT.

The CDR3 loop is CASSPARLAGVARTDTQYF. The CDR3 nucleotides are TGTGCCAGCAGTCCAGCTCGACTAGCGGGAGTGGCGCGCACAGATACGCAGTATTTT. This chain uses TRBV6-6 with TRBJ2-3; 12 nucleotides align to TRBD2. CDR1 is MNHNY and CDR2 is SVGAGI in the germline V gene (reference sequence). Unmatched junction bases numbered 13, after V lost 5 bases and J lost 1 base. CDR3 length equals 19 residues.

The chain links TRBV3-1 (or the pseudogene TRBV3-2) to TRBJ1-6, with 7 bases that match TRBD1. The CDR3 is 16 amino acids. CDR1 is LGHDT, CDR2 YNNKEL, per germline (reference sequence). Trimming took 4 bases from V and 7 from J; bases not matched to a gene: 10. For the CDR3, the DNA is TGTGCCAGCAGCCCAGACCGGGACAGAAGAAATTCACCCCTCCACTTT. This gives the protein CASSPDRDRRNSPLHF.

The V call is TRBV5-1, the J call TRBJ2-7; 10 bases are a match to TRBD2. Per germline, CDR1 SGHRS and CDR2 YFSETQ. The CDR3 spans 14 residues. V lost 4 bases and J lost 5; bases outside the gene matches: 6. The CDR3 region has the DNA TGCGCCAGCAGCCCTAGCGGGAGCCCCCACGAGCAGTACTTC. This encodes CASSPSGSPHEQYF.

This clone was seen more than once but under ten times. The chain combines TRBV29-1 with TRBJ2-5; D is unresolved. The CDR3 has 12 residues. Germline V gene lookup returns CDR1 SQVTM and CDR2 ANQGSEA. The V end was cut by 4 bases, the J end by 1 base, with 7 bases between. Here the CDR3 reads CSVVGSQETQYF. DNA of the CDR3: TGCAGCGTTGTGGGCAGCCAAGAGACCCAGTACTTC.

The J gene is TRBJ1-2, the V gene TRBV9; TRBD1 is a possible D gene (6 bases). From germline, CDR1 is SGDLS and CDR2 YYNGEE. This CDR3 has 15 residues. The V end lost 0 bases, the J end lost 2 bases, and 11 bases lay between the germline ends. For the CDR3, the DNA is TGTGCCAGCAGCGTAGCCGGGACACCGAACTATGGCTACACCTTC. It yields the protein CASSVAGTPNYGYTF.

Here the CDR3 reads CASSTGQGVRETQYF. The CDR3 nucleotides are TGTGCCAGCAGCACGGGACAGGGGGTTCGAGAGACCCAGTACTTC. The rearrangement links TRBV7-9 to TRBJ2-5; TRBD1 aligns across 11 bases. CDR3 length equals 15 residues. The V gene end was trimmed by 5 bases and the J gene end by 4 bases; junction bases not matched to a gene: 6. Looked up from germline, CDR1 is SEHNR and CDR2 is FQNEAQ (reference sequence).

The CDR3 nucleotides are TGTGCCAGCAGTTACTCCCCGGCCTCCGAGCAGTACTTC. Translation: CASSYSPASEQYF. The chain couples TRBV6-6 to TRBJ2-7; no firm D call. There are 13 residues in the CDR3. Between the trimmed V and J ends, which lost 0 bases and 6 bases, there was a span of 9 bases. The germline gives CDR1 MNHNY, CDR2 SVGAGI (reference sequence).